This is a list of T cell receptor beta chains from one sample in a study of blood T cell repertoires in COVID-19. Libraries were prepared by immunoSEQ multiplex PCR; TCRdb keeps only in-frame clonotypes and omits some of them. The repertoire holds some 130,000 clones, with roughly 88% as singletons. Sequenced input: peripheral blood. Every receptor here comes from a man between 70 and 80 years old with active COVID-19. The CDR3 runs from the conserved cysteine through the conserved F or W. Fields, in order: clone size, J gene, D gene, V gene, CDR3 protein, CDR3 DNA. The D gene is left open where the match is weak. A clone size is listed for some rows: how often the clone was seen (once, few, many), or a class if it is expanded.

NA | TRBJ2-7 | TRBD1 | TRBV19 | CASSIVQGHYEQYF | TGTGCCAGTAGTATAGTACAGGGGCACTACGAGCAGTACTTC
NA | TRBJ2-7 | TRBD2 | TRBV18 | CASSFSGSSYEQYF | TGTGCCAGCTCCTTTAGCGGGAGTAGCTACGAGCAGTACTTC
NA | TRBJ1-1 | NA | TRBV12-3/TRBV12-4 | CASISPQGSAFF | TGTGCCAGCATCTCACCCCAGGGCTCAGCTTTCTTT
once | TRBJ1-4 | NA | TRBV28 | CASSLVGAEKLFF | TGTGCCAGCAGTTTAGTAGGGGCTGAAAAACTGTTTTTT
NA | TRBJ1-1 | TRBD1 | TRBV2 | CASSVDPTGGVNTEAFF | TGTGCCAGCAGTGTTGACCCCACAGGGGGCGTGAACACTGAAGCTTTCTTT
NA | TRBJ2-7 | TRBD2 | TRBV28 | CAILAGKASSYEQYF | TGTGCCATCTTAGCGGGAAAGGCCTCCTCCTACGAGCAGTACTTC
NA | TRBJ2-7 | TRBD1 | TRBV5-6 | CASSLPGQNYEQYF | TGTGCCAGCAGCCTACCGGGACAGAACTACGAGCAGTACTTC
NA | TRBJ2-1 | NA | TRBV5-6 | CASSPGTGSYNEQFF | TGTGCCAGCAGCCCCGGGACTGGCTCCTACAATGAGCAGTTCTTC
NA | TRBJ2-5 | TRBD1 | TRBV28 | CASTQGQETQYF | TGTGCCAGTACACAGGGGCAAGAGACCCAGTACTTC
NA | TRBJ2-7 | NA | TRBV11-2 | CASSFGFRTASYEQYF | TGTGCCAGCAGCTTCGGATTCAGGACAGCCTCCTACGAGCAGTACTTC
NA | TRBJ2-4 | NA | TRBV5-1 | CASSLRQGNIQYF | TGCGCCAGCAGCTTGCGGCAGGGAAACATTCAGTACTTC
NA | TRBJ2-1 | TRBD2 | TRBV5-1 | CASSRSGTYNEQFF | TGCGCCAGCAGCCGGAGCGGGACCTACAATGAGCAGTTCTTC
NA | TRBJ2-7 | NA | TRBV27 | CASSRGLSGAYEQYF | TGTGCCAGCAGCCGAGGACTGTCGGGGGCCTACGAGCAGTACTTC
once | TRBJ1-2 | NA | TRBV19 | CASYQRDYGYTF | TGTGCCAGTTATCAGAGGGACTATGGCTACACCTTC
NA | TRBJ2-2 | NA | TRBV7-3 | CASSPPGRSGELFF | TGTGCCAGCTCCCCCCCAGGAAGGTCCGGGGAGCTGTTTTTT
NA | TRBJ2-7 | TRBD2 | TRBV5-6 | CASSSLVAGYYEQYF | TGTGCCAGCAGCTCACTGGTAGCGGGATACTACGAGCAGTACTTC
NA | TRBJ1-6 | TRBD1 | TRBV30 | CAWRGQGFSPLHF | TGTGCCTGGAGAGGACAGGGTTTTTCACCCCTCCACTTT
NA | TRBJ2-7 | NA | TRBV30 | CAWSVRAGSYEQYF | TGTGCCTGGAGTGTACGAGCAGGTTCCTACGAGCAGTACTTC
NA | TRBJ1-5 | TRBD1 | TRBV30 | CAWSGGTGTQPQHF | TGTGCCTGGAGTGGGGGGACAGGGACCCAGCCCCAGCATTTT
NA | TRBJ2-6 | NA | TRBV11-2 | CASSLSTAGANVLTF | TGTGCCAGCAGCTTAAGCACGGCTGGGGCCAACGTCCTGACTTTC
NA | TRBJ2-7 | TRBD2 | TRBV27 | CASSLKAGGSYEQYF | TGTGCCAGCAGTTTAAAGGCGGGAGGGTCCTACGAGCAGTACTTC
few | TRBJ2-1 | NA | TRBV19 | CASSIRGLDEQFF | TGTGCCAGTAGTATACGAGGACTCGATGAGCAGTTCTTC
NA | TRBJ1-5 | TRBD1 | TRBV2 | CATSGTGNQPQHF | TGTGCCACCTCCGGGACAGGGAATCAGCCCCAGCATTTT
NA | TRBJ2-5 | TRBD2 | TRBV11-2 | CASSLGTGGNQETQYF | TGTGCCAGCAGCTTAGGTACGGGGGGAAATCAAGAGACCCAGTACTTC
NA | TRBJ1-1 | NA | TRBV12-3/TRBV12-4 | CASSFGTSTEAFF | TGTGCCAGCAGTTTTGGGACAAGCACTGAAGCTTTCTTT
NA | TRBJ1-2 | TRBD1 | TRBV10-3 | CAISGTGYGYTF | TGTGCCATCAGTGGGACAGGCTATGGCTACACCTTC
NA | TRBJ2-5 | NA | TRBV5-1 | CASSLEVAIRETQYF | TGCGCCAGCAGCTTGGAGGTAGCGATCCGAGAGACCCAGTACTTC
NA | TRBJ2-7 | NA | TRBV7-2 | CASSLVFQGKYEQYF | TGTGCCAGCAGCTTAGTTTTCCAGGGGAAGTACGAGCAGTACTTC
NA | TRBJ1-1 | NA | TRBV6-2/TRBV6-3 | CASSYPRIGEDTTRPWAFF | TGTGCCAGCAGTTACCCCCGAATAGGGGAGGACACAACCCGCCCATGGGCTTTCTTT
NA | TRBJ2-7 | NA | TRBV28 | CASRRGATYEQYF | TGTGCCAGCAGAAGGGGCGCGACCTACGAGCAGTACTTC
NA | TRBJ1-5 | TRBD1 | TRBV6-5 | CASSPTGPNQPQHF | TGTGCCAGCAGTCCGACAGGGCCGAATCAGCCCCAGCATTTT
once | TRBJ2-2 | TRBD2 | TRBV2 | CASHGTSGIAGELFF | TGTGCCAGCCACGGGACTAGCGGGATCGCCGGGGAGCTGTTTTTT
NA | TRBJ2-7 | TRBD1 | TRBV3-1/TRBV3-2 | CASSLRDSGPSYEQYF | TGTGCCAGCAGCCTCCGGGACAGCGGACCCTCCTACGAGCAGTACTTC
NA | TRBJ2-3 | NA | TRBV28 | CASSLDYTDTQYF | TGTGCCAGCAGTTTAGACTACACAGATACGCAGTATTTT
NA | TRBJ1-1 | NA | TRBV19 | CASSIGTSSWGAFF | TGTGCCAGTAGTATAGGGACGTCCTCATGGGGCGCTTTCTTT
NA | TRBJ2-3 | NA | TRBV11-2 | CASSLDLAPDTQYF | TGTGCCAGCAGCTTAGACCTTGCGCCGGATACGCAGTATTTT
NA | TRBJ2-6 | NA | TRBV3-1/TRBV3-2 | CARQQVPGANVLTF | TGTGCCAGGCAACAGGTCCCTGGGGCCAACGTCCTGACTTTC
NA | TRBJ1-1 | NA | TRBV18 | CASVISRSSTEAFF | TGTGCCAGCGTTATCTCCAGGTCTTCGACTGAAGCTTTCTTT
NA | TRBJ1-4 | NA | TRBV4-2 | CASSQDEGHDEKLFF | TGTGCCAGCAGCCAAGATGAGGGCCATGATGAAAAACTGTTTTTT
few | TRBJ2-7 | TRBD2 | TRBV28 | CASSFSGGRSYEQYF | TGTGCCAGCAGTTTTTCGGGCGGGAGATCCTACGAGCAGTACTTC
few | TRBJ2-5 | NA | TRBV2 | CASGQFGETQYF | TGTGCCAGTGGGCAGTTCGGAGAGACCCAGTACTTC
NA | TRBJ2-2 | TRBD2 | TRBV27 | CASRQGTSGSTGELFF | TGTGCCAGCCGCCAAGGGACTAGCGGGAGCACCGGGGAGCTGTTTTTT
NA | TRBJ2-1 | NA | TRBV2 | CASSEAVALNEQFF | TGTGCCAGCAGTGAAGCTGTTGCGTTGAATGAGCAGTTCTTC
NA | TRBJ2-2 | NA | TRBV14 | CASSPRTLNTGELFF | TGTGCCAGCAGCCCTAGGACTTTGAACACCGGGGAGCTGTTTTTT
once | TRBJ1-2 | TRBD1 | TRBV24-1 | CATSDSGQGYGYTF | TGTGCCACCAGTGACTCCGGACAGGGGTATGGCTACACCTTC
NA | TRBJ2-7 | TRBD2 | TRBV5-1 | CASSNTGRPYEQYF | TGCGCCAGCAGCAACACCGGGAGGCCCTACGAGCAGTACTTC
NA | TRBJ1-5 | NA | TRBV3-1/TRBV3-2 | CASSEDNQPQHF | TGTGCCAGCAGCGAGGACAATCAGCCCCAGCATTTT
NA | TRBJ1-6 | TRBD1 | TRBV19 | CASSAADRGPSPLHF | TGTGCCAGTAGTGCCGCCGACAGGGGGCCTTCACCCCTCCACTTT
NA | TRBJ2-6 | NA | TRBV7-9 | CASSLRETGANVLTF | TGTGCCAGCAGCTTAAGGGAGACCGGGGCCAACGTCCTGACTTTC
NA | TRBJ1-6 | NA | TRBV5-1 | CASSLGDTNSPLHF | TGCGCCAGCAGCTTAGGGGACACGAATTCACCCCTCCACTTT
NA | TRBJ1-5 | NA | TRBV5-8 | CASSFSGVYSNQPQHF | TGTGCCAGCAGCTTTTCAGGGGTATATAGCAATCAGCCCCAGCATTTT
NA | TRBJ1-5 | NA | TRBV5-1 | CASREGNSGNQPQHF | TGCGCCAGCAGGGAGGGGAATTCCGGCAATCAGCCCCAGCATTTT
NA | TRBJ1-1 | TRBD1 | TRBV20-1 | CSGLRTGEAFF | TGCAGTGGCCTCCGGACAGGTGAAGCTTTCTTT
NA | TRBJ1-4 | NA | TRBV28 | CASSLGGVSNEKLFF | TGTGCCAGCAGTTTAGGGGGGGTTAGTAATGAAAAACTGTTTTTT
NA | TRBJ1-4 | TRBD1 | TRBV5-4 | CASSSGQGGNEKLFF | TGTGCCAGCAGCTCGGGACAGGGAGGTAATGAAAAACTGTTTTTT
NA | TRBJ2-2 | NA | TRBV27 | CASSPPALVESAGELFF | TGTGCCAGCAGTCCCCCGGCACTAGTGGAGTCGGCCGGGGAGCTGTTTTTT
NA | TRBJ2-1 | TRBD2 | TRBV4-2 | CASSQGGGAGELESYNEQFF | TGTGCCAGCAGCCAAGGAGGAGGAGCGGGAGAGTTGGAGTCCTACAATGAGCAGTTCTTC
NA | TRBJ2-1 | NA | TRBV28 | CASSPFPLDNEQFF | TGTGCCAGCAGTCCCTTTCCACTTGACAATGAGCAGTTCTTC
NA | TRBJ2-2 | TRBD2 | TRBV7-2 | CASGSGAGGPLGELFF | TGTGCCAGCGGCTCGGGTGCGGGAGGGCCATTAGGGGAGCTGTTTTTT
NA | TRBJ2-7 | TRBD2 | TRBV19 | CASSIEASGIYEQYF | TGTGCCAGTAGTATAGAGGCTAGCGGGATTTACGAGCAGTACTTC